This TCR beta chain was captured by sequencing in a study of vaccination effects on CD4 cells after COVID-19. The CDR3 is 15 amino acids. Germline-derived CDR1 and CDR2 are MGHDK and SYGVNS. Trimming took 6 bases from V and 4 from J; bases not matched to a gene: 6. With respect to this clone: Its target is not known.

Under the ViraFEST assay, PBMC were stimulated with viral peptide pools so that antigen-specific CD4+ T cells expanded. Sequencing was performed afterwards. Culture proceeded for roughly ten days, and CD4+ T cells were then isolated. Vaccine administered to participants consisted of two doses of either BNT162b2 or mRNA-1273. Vaccine recipients lacked prior SARS-CoV-2 infection and had negative nucleocapsid antibodies. Assay used: immunoSEQ multiplex PCR; TCRdb lists only in-frame clones, some missing. The table shows just under 30,000 clones, with 60% to 75% occurring only once. The receptor was isolated from a human donor who received a COVID-19 vaccine. This chain joins TRBV25-1 and TRBJ2-1; the match to TRBD2 covers 10 bases. Sequences were derived from CD4+ T cells from PBMCs cultured with HCoV-OC43 spike peptides, sampled after COVID-19 vaccination. Subset given: HCoV-OC43 spike overlapping peptide pool stimulation. CDR3 in amino acids: CASRQAGGIYNEQFF. In nucleotides, the CDR3 is TGTGCCAGCAGACAAGCGGGAGGGATTTACAATGAGCAGTTCTTC.